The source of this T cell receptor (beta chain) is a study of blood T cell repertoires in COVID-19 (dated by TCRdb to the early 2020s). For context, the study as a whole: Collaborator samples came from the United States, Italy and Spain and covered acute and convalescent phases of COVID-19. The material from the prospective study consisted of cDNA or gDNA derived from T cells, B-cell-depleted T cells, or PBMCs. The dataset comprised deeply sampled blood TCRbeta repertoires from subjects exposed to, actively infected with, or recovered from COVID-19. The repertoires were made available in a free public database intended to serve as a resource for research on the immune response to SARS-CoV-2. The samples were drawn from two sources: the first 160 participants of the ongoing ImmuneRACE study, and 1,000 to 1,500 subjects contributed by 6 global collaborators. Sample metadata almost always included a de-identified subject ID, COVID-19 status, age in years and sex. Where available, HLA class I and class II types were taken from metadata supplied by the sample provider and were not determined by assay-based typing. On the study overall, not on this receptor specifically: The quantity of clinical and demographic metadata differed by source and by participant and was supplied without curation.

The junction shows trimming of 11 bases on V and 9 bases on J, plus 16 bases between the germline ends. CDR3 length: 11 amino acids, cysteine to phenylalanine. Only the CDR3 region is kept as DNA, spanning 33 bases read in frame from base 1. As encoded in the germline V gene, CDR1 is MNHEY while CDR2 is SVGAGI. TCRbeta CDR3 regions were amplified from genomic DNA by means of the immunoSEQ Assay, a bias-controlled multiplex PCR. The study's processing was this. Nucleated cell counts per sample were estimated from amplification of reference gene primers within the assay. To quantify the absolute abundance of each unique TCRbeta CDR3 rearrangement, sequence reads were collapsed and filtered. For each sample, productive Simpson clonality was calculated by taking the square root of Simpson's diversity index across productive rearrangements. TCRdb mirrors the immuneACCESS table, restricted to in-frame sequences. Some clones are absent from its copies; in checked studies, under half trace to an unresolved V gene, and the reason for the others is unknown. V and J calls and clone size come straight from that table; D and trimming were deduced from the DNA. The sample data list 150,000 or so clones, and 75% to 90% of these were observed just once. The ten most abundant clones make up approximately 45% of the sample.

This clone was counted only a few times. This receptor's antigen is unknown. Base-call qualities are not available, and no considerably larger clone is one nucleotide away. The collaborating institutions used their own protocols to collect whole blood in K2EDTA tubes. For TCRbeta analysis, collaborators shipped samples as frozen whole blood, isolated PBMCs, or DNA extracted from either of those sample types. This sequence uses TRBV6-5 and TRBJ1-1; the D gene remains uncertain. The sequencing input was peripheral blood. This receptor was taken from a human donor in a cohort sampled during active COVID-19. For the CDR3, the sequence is CAVHSGWKAFF. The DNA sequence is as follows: TGTGCCGTCCACAGCGGGTGGAAAGCTTTCTTT.